This T cell receptor beta chain appears in the sequencing data of a study of T cells in Graves' hyperthyroidism and ophthalmopathy (dated by TCRdb to about 2019). Background on the whole study: Peripheral blood was collected at initial diagnosis, before any treatment. To identify distinguishing TCR V-J signatures, a discovery cohort of around 100 patients was used, comprising 40 to 45 with Graves' ophthalmopathy and around 57 with stable Graves' hyperthyroidism. Prospective prediction of ophthalmopathy was tested in an independent validation cohort consisting of about 20 hyperthyroidism patients and some 15 patients who later progressed to ophthalmopathy. The 100 or so discovery patients were divided at random into training and test sets in a 7:3 ratio. In addition, the study compared T-cell repertoires in thyroid tissue and in blood from a handful of Graves' hyperthyroidism patients. After blood sampling, hyperthyroidism patients were treated with methimazole at a starting dose of 30 mg daily, and ophthalmopathy patients were treated with high-dose intravenous methylprednisolone. According to the paper, TCR Vbeta CDR3 sequencing was carried out on more than 120 peripheral blood samples, which came from fewer than 50 ophthalmopathy, roughly 75 hyperthyroidism and approximately 17 progressor patients.

Many counts were recorded for this clonotype. This clone's antigen is unknown. The junction departs from the called germline gene at one end, perhaps through a read error. What the work shows at the level of the full study, not this receptor alone: Ophthalmopathy was separated from stable hyperthyroidism by a 13 V-J signature model, with 87.88% sensitivity and approximately 81% specificity obtained in cross-validation and 80%/75% obtained in testing. Sample size was not statistically predetermined, and blinding of investigators to group allocation was not performed. In validation, progression to ophthalmopathy was predicted by the model with nearly 71% sensitivity and around 75% specificity, a median of about 6.8 months before onset. Most expanded thyroid clonotypes (frequency above 0.001) were also found in blood, which suggests that blood repertoires may mirror thyroid immune responses.

The TCR beta CDR3 regions were amplified from RNA transcripts. For the first round of RT-PCR on the TCR CDR3, the HTBI primer set was used together with the Qiagen OneStep RT-PCR kit. A second multiplex PCR round built the libraries, followed by size selection and purification. Sequencing of the libraries was done on an Illumina HiSeq2000 using paired-end 100 bp reads. As for the original processing: SOAPnuke was used to process the raw data, throwing out any read that contained adapters or uncalled bases, had a mean Phred below 15, or lacked an exact constant-primer or identifier match. High-quality paired reads were merged using COPE v1.2.5, and each unique nucleotide sequence was defined as a clonotype. Clonotypes were aligned to IMGT TRBV, TRBD and TRBJ reference segments using MiTCR v1.1. Only V-J combinations with frequency above 0.0001, covering approximately 99% of repertoires, were analysed. The TCS score was defined as F50 (clonal expansion) divided by E x V (chaos), with BLOSUM62-based TCRdist calculated between CDR3 peptides within each V-J. Welch's t-statistics and random forest reduced roughly 500 V-J features to 10 to 15, which were used in a naive Bayes classifier (R e1071). Using fastp trimming at Q25 and MiXCR clonotype assembly, TCRdb reanalyzed the public sequencing data and kept in-frame beta chains. CDR3 protein duplicates are merged, each entry listing the most common genes and DNA. These V and J calls rely on TCRdb rather than the paper's analysis. The sample yields some 400,000 distinct CDR3 sequences; approximately 19% were counted once. The ten biggest clones cover 3% to 4.5% of the sample.

Stable Graves' hyperthyroidism was defined as no progression to ophthalmopathy during 18 months of follow-up. The hyperthyroidism patients were between 18 and 65 years old and newly diagnosed, with a disease duration of less than 2 months. Any patient with an uncontrolled infection, another autoimmune disease, pregnancy or lactation was excluded. Diagnoses were established on the basis of clinical symptoms, serum thyroxine and TRAb, thyroid ultrasound, and orbital computed tomography. Ficoll-Paque density gradient centrifugation was used to isolate PBMCs from about 9.4 ml of fresh peripheral blood. Total RNA was extracted with Trizol reagent, and quality was checked on an Agilent 2100 Bioanalyzer. The germline V gene supplies CDR1 MNHEY and CDR2 SVGEGT. Spanning cysteine to phenylalanine, the CDR3 consists of 18 amino acids. CDR3 DNA is the only sequence kept; it has 54 bases, read in frame from the first base.

The origin of this receptor is a woman under 30 with Graves' hyperthyroidism. The chain joins TRBV6-2 or TRBV6-3 to TRBJ1-2; TRBD1 is a weak D gene call, 5 bases matching. The sample was blood. The CDR3 is CASSYSRASRDGGVSPLF. The nucleotide sequence reads TGTGCCAGCAGTTACTCGAGGGCTAGTAGGGACGGCGGTGTATCCCCGCTCTTC.